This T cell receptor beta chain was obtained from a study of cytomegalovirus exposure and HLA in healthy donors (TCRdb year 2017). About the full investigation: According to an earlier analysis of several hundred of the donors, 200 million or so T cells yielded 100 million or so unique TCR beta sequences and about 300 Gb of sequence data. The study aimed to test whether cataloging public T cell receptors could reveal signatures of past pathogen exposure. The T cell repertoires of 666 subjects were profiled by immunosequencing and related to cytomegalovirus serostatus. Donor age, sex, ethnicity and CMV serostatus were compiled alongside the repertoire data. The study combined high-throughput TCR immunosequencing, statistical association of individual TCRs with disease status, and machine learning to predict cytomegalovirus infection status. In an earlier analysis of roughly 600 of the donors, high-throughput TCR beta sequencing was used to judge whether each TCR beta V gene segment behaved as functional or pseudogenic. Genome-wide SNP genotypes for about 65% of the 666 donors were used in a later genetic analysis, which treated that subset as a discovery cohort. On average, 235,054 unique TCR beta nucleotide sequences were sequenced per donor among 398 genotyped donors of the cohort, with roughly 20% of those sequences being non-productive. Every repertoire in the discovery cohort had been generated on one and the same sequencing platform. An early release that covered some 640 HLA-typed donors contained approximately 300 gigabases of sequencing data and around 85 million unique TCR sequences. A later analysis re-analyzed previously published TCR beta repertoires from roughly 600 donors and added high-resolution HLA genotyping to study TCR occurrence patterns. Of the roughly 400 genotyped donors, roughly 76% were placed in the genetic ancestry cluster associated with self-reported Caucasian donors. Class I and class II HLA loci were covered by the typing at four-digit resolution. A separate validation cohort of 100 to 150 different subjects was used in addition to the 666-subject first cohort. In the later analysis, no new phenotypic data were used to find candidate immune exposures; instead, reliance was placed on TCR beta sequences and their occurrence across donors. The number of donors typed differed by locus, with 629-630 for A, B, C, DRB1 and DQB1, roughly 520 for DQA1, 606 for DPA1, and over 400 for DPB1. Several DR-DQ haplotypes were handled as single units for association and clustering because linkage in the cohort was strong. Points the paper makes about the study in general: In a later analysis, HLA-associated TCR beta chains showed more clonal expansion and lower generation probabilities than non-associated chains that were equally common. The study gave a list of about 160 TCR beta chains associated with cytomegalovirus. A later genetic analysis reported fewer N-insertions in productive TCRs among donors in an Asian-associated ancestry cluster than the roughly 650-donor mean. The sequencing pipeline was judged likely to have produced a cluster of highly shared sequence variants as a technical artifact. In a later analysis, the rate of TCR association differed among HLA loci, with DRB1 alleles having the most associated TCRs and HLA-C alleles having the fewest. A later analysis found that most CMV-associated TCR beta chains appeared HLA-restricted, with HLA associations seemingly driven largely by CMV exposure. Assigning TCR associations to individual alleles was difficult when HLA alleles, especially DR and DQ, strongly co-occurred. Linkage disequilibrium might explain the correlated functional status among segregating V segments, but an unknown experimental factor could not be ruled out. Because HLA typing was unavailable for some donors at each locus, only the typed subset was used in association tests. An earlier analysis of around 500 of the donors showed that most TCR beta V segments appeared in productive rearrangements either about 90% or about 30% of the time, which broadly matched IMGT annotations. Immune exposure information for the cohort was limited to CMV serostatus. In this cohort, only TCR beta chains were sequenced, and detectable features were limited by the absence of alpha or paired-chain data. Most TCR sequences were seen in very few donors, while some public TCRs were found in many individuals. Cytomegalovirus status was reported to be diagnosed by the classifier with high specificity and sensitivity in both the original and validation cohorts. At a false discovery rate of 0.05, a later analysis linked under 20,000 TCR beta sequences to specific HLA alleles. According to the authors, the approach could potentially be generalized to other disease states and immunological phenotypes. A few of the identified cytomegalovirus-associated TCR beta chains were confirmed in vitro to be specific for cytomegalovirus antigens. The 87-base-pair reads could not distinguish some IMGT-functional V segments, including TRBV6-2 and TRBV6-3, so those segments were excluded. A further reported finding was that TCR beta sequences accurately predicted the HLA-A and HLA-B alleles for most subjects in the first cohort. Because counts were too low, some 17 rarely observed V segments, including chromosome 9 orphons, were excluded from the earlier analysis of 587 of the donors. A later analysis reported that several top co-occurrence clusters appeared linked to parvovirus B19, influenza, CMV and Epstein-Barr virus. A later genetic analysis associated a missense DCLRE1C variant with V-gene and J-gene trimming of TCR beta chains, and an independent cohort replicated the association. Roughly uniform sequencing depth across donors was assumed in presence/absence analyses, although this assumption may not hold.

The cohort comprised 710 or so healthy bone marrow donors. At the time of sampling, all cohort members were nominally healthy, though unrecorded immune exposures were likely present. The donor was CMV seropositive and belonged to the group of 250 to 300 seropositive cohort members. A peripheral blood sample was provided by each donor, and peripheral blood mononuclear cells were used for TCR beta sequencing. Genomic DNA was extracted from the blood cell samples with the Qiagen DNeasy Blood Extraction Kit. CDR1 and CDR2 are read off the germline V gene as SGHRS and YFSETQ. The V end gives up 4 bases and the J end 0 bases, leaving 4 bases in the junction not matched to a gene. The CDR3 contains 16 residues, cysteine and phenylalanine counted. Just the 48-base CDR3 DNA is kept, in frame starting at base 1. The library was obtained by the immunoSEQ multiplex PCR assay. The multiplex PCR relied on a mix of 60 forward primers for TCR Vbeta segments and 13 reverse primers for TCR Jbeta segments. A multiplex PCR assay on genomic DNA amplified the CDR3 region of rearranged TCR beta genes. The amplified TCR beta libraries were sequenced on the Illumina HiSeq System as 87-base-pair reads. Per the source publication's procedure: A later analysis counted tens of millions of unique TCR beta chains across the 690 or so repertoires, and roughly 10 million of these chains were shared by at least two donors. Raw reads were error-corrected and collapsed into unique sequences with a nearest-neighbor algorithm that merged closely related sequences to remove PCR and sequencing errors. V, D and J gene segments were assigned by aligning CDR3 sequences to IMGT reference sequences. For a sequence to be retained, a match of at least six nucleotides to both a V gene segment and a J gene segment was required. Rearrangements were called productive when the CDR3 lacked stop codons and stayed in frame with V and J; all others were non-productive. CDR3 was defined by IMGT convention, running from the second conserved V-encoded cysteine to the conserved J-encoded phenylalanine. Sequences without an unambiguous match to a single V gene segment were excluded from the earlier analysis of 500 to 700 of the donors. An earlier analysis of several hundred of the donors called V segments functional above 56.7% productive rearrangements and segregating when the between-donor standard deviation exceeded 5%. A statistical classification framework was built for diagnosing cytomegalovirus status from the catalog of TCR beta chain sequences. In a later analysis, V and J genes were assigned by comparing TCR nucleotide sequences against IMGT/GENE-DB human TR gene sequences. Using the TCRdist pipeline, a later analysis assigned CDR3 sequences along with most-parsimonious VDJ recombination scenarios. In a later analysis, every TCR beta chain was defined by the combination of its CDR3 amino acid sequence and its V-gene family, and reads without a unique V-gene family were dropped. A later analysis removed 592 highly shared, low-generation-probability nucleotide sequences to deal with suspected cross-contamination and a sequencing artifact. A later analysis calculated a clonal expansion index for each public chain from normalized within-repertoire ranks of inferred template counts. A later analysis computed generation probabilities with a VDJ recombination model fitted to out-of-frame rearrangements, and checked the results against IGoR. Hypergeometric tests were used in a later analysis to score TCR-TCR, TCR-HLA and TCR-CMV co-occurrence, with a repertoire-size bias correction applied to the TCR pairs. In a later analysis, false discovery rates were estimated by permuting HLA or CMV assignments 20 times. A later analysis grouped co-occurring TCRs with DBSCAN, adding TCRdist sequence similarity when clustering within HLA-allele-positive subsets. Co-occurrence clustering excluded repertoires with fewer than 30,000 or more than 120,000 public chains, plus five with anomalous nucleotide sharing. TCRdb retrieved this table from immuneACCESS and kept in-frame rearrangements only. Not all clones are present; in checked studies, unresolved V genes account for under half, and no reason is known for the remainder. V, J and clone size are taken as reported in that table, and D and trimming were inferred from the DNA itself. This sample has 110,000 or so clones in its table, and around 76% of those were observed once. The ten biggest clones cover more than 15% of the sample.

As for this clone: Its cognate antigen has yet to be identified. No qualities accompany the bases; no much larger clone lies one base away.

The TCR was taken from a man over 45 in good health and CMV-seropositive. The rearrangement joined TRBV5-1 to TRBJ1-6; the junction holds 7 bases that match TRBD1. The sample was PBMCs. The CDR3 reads CASSPDRVSYNSPLHF. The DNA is TGCGCCAGCAGCCCCGACAGGGTCTCCTATAATTCACCCCTCCACTTT. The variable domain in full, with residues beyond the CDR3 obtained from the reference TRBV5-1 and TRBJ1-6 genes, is KAGVTQTPRYLIKTRGQQVTLSCSPISGHRSVSWYQQTPGQGLQFLFEYFSETQRNKGNFPGRFSGRQFSNSRSEMNVSTLELGDSALYLCASSPDRVSYNSPLHFGNGTRLTVT.